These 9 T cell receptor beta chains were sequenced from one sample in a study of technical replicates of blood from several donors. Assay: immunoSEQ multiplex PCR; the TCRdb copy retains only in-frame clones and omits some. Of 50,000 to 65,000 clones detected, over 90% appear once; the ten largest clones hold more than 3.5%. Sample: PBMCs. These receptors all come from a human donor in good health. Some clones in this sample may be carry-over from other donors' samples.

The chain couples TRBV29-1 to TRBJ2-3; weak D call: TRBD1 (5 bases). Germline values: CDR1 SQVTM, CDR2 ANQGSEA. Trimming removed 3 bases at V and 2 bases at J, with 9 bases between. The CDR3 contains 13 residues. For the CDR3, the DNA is TGCAGCGTTGACGGACAAGTCACAGATACGCAGTATTTT. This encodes CSVDGQVTDTQYF.

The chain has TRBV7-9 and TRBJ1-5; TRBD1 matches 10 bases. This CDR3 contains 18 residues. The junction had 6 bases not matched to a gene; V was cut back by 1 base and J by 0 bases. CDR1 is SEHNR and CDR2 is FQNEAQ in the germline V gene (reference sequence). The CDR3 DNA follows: TGTGCCAGCAGCTTAGTAGGGACAGGGGATTATAGCAATCAGCCCCAGCATTTT. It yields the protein CASSLVGTGDYSNQPQHF. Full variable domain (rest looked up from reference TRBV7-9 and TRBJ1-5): DTGVSQNPRHKITKRGQNVTFRCDPISEHNRLYWYRQTLGQGPEFLTYFQNEAQLEKSRLLSDRFSAERPKGSFSTLEIQRTEQGDSAMYLCASSLVGTGDYSNQPQHFGDGTRLSIL.

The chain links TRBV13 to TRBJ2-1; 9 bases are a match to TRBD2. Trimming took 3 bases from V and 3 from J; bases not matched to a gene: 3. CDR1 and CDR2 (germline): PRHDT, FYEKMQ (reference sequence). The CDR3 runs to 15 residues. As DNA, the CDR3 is TGTGCCAGCAGCTTTGGTAGCGGGAGCTACAATGAGCAGTTCTTC. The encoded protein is CASSFGSGSYNEQFF.

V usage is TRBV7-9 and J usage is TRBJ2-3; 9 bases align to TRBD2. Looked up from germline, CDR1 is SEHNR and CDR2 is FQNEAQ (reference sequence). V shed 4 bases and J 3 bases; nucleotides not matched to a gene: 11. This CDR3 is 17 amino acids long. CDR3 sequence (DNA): TGTGCCAGCAGCTGGGCTGGACTAGCGAAAGGAACAGATACGCAGTATTTT. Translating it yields CASSWAGLAKGTDTQYF.

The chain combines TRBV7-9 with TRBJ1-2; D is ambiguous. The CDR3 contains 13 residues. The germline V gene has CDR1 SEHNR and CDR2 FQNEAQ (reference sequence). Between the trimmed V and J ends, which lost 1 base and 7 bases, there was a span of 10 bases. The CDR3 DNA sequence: TGTGCCAGCAGCTTAGACGAGACATCTGGCTACACCTTC. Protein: CASSLDETSGYTF.

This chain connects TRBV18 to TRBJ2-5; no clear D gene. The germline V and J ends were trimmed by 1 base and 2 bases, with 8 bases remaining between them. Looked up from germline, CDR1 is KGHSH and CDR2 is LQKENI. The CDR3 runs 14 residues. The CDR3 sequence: CASSPRAVQETQYF. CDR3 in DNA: TGTGCCAGCTCACCACGGGCAGTACAAGAGACCCAGTACTTC.

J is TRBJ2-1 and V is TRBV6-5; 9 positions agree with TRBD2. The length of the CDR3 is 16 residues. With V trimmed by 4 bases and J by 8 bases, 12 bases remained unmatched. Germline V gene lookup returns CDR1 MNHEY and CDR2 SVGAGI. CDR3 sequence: CASSSPNSGRGDEQFF. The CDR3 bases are TGTGCCAGCAGTTCGCCGAATAGCGGGAGAGGTGATGAGCAGTTCTTC.

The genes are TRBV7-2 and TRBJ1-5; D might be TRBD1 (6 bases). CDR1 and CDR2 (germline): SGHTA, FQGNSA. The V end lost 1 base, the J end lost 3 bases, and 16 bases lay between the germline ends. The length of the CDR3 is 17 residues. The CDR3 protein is CASSLGRPQGFNQPQHF. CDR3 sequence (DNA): TGTGCCAGCAGCTTAGGAAGGCCACAGGGTTTCAATCAGCCCCAGCATTTT.

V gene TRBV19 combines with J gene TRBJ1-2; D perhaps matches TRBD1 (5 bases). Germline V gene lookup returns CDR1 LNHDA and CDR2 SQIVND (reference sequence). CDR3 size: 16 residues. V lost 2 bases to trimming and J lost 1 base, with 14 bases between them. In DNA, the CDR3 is TGTGCCAGTAGTATACTCCAGGGTGATGTTAACTATGGCTACACCTTC. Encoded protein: CASSILQGDVNYGYTF.